Described below is a single TCR beta chain sequence and its context. Which antigen it targets is not known. Base qualities were left out, and no much larger clone turns up one base away. This sample stems from a study of glioma-infiltrating T cells after dendritic cell vaccination (dated by TCRdb to 2016 to 2017). Background for the entire study: A cohort of about 15 glioblastoma patients from Phase I and II dendritic cell vaccination trials was included, of whom 9 were newly diagnosed and 6 had recurrent disease. Tumor-infiltrating lymphocyte content was quantified and tumor and blood repertoires were compared in dendritic cell-vaccinated glioblastoma patients by deep sequencing of TCR beta CDR3 regions. Between about 2002 and 2012, the patients were given dendritic cell vaccination pulsed with autologous tumor lysate. To make the vaccine, monocyte-derived dendritic cells were cultured for seven to eight days with IL-4 and GM-CSF and then pulsed overnight with autologous tumor lysate. TCR sequencing metrics, including TIL content and tumor-blood repertoire overlap, were correlated with survival after dendritic cell vaccination. Each patient was given three intradermal dendritic cell vaccine injections, spaced two weeks apart, in the arm below the axilla.

The time point label on this specimen signifies: after dendritic cell vaccination, including at tumor progression/relapse. Selection of patients required sufficient residual fresh-frozen tumor tissue and over two years of available survival data. Molecular status otherwise varied across the glioblastoma patients, but none of them carried an isocitrate dehydrogenase mutation. PBMC collection took place before vaccination, two weeks after the third vaccination, and at tumor progression if progression occurred. Genomic DNA was extracted with the Qiagen DNeasy Blood extraction Kit. The immunoSEQ assay amplified TCRB CDR3 regions from approximately 2 micrograms of genomic DNA, or from all available DNA when less than that amount was available. The multiplex PCR relied on 60 forward primers for TCR V beta segments and 13 reverse primers for J beta segments. Synthetic control templates were spiked into each sample at limiting dilution to estimate reads per starting template. Sequencing produced 87 bp reads on the Illumina HiSeq System. Turning to the authors' computational methods: To remove PCR and sequencing errors, closely related sequences were merged with a nearest neighbor algorithm. TCR overlap was defined as the percentage of unique tumor TCR beta sequences that were also found in the peripheral blood of the same patient. Drawn from immuneACCESS, this table holds only the in-frame rearrangements with V and J called that TCRdb kept. Clones are partly lost; checked studies trace under half to an unresolved V gene and leave the rest unexplained. The V and J calls and clone size come from that table; D and trimming were worked out from the DNA. The sample table contains 80,000 to 95,000 clones; only one count was recorded for less than 85% of them. The ten largest make up about 8.5% of the sample.

Here is what the overall study found, with its caveats: The cohort was small and heterogeneous, with few patients having full blood and tumor sets and even fewer initial-recurrent tumor pairs. TCR clonality showed no direct relationship with survival, which suggests that a diverse polyclonal response may matter. Higher estimated pretreatment TIL content predicted longer time to progression and overall survival after dendritic cell vaccination. The three-group TCR overlap response model was described as speculative and requiring prospective validation.

Taken from the germline V gene, the CDR1 and CDR2 loops are SGHDT and YYEEEE. Its CDR3 holds 16 amino acids, cysteine through phenylalanine. Only the CDR3 DNA is retained, 48 bases long and in frame from the first base. V lost 0 bases and J lost 5 bases, and the count of bases not matched to a germline gene is 6. The sequence links TRBV5-6 to TRBJ2-3, and 10 bases in between align with TRBD2. The sequencing used blood, collected after dendritic cell vaccination. The receptor was isolated from a human donor with glioblastoma. The DNA is TGTGCCAGCAGCTTGGGAAGCGGGGGGGGAGGAGATACGCAGTATTTT. The encoded protein is CASSLGSGGGGDTQYF.